The 23 T cell receptor beta chains presented below share a single source sample, sequenced in a study of blood T cell repertoires in COVID-19. Clones were sequenced by immunoSEQ multiplex PCR, and TCRdb holds only the in-frame ones, with some missing. The table includes some 250,000 clones, under 90% detected once. The material sequenced was peripheral blood. These receptors all come from a woman younger than 30 with acute or convalescent COVID-19.

The chain joins TRBV7-8 to TRBJ2-1; D is possibly TRBD1 (5 bases). Trimming cost V 2 bases and J 6 bases, with 17 bases left between them. CDR1 and CDR2 (germline): SGHVS, FQNEAQ. The CDR3 totals 16 residues. The DNA for the CDR3 is TGTGCCAGCAGCTTATGGGGCCAGCTGAGACCCAATGAGCAGTTCTTC. Encoded protein: CASSLWGQLRPNEQFF.

J is TRBJ2-1 and V is TRBV12-5, with 8 bases matching TRBD1. V lost 1 base and J lost 0; bases outside the gene matches: 8. Germline assignment: CDR1 LGHNT and CDR2 FRNRAP. This CDR3 contains 18 residues. In DNA form, the CDR3 reads TGTGCTAGTGGTTTGGACCCAGGGGGCTCGAGCTCCTACAATGAGCAGTTCTTC. It encodes CASGLDPGGSSSYNEQFF.

The chain employs TRBV6-5 and TRBJ2-1; TRBD1 agrees at 7 bases. The trim removed 6 bases at V and 4 bases at J, leaving 9 bases unmatched. Germline loops: CDR1 MNHEY, CDR2 SVGAGI. The CDR3 sequence is 15 residues long. CDR3 region: CASRGHTGAYNEQFF. DNA for the CDR3: TGTGCCAGCAGGGGCCATACAGGGGCGTACAATGAGCAGTTCTTC.

The CDR3 protein is CASRLATTGELFF. As DNA, the CDR3 is TGCGCCAGCCGACTAGCGACCACCGGGGAGCTGTTTTTT. The chain links TRBV4-3 to TRBJ2-2; TRBD2 matches 8 bases. The V gene end was trimmed by 8 bases and the J gene end by 4 bases; junction bases not matched to a gene: 3. The V gene's germline CDR1 is LGHNA and CDR2 YSLEER. This CDR3 comprises 13 residues.

This clone was counted once. The rearrangement links TRBV13 to TRBJ2-7, with D possibly TRBD2 on 6 matching bases. CDR1 is PRHDT, CDR2 FYEKMQ, per germline (reference sequence). The CDR3 contains 14 residues. V shed 4 bases and J shed 3 bases, with 13 bases lying between them. Here the CDR3 reads CASSSTSSSYEQYF. The CDR3 bases are TGTGCCAGCAGCTCGACTAGTTCGAGCTACGAGCAGTACTTC.

The rearrangement uses TRBV11-1 and TRBJ1-1; D is unresolved. With 6 bases removed from V and 4 bases from J, the gap between germline ends came to 18 bases. The CDR3 spans 15 residues. CDR1 and CDR2 from the germline V gene are SGHAT and FQDESV (reference sequence). This CDR3 reads CASSTQVGFVTEAFF. DNA of the CDR3: TGTGCCAGCAGTACCCAGGTTGGGTTTGTCACTGAAGCTTTCTTT.

This clone was observed a few times. The V and J genes are TRBV4-1 and TRBJ1-3; maybe TRBD1 (5 bases). Germline-derived CDR1 and CDR2 are MGHRA and YSYEKL. CDR3 size: 15 residues. V lost 0 bases and J lost 13, with 19 bases in between. The CDR3 bases are TGCGCCAGCAGCCAAGACCTTGGGGGGTCGGGGGGAATATATTTT. Translating it yields CASSQDLGGSGGIYF.

The chain has TRBV28 and TRBJ1-2; D is unresolved. This CDR3 has 14 residues. The V and J ends lost 6 bases and 2 bases respectively, with 13 bases between them. Per germline, CDR1 MDHEN and CDR2 SYDVKM. This chain's CDR3 is CASRESGGNYGYTF. In nucleotides, the CDR3 is TGTGCCAGCAGGGAATCGGGAGGAAACTATGGCTACACCTTC.

This clone was seen a single time. The genes are TRBV19 and TRBJ2-2; TRBD2 matches 8 bases. V lost 3 bases and J lost 0; bases outside the gene matches: 3. The CDR3 is made up of 16 amino acids. In germline, CDR1 is LNHDA, CDR2 SQIVND (reference sequence). The CDR3 DNA reads TGTGCCAGTAGTATTGGTAGCGGGGCGAACACCGGGGAGCTGTTTTTT. Translated, it gives CASSIGSGANTGELFF.

The V gene is TRBV27, the J gene TRBJ2-3, with 7 bases matching TRBD2. Unmatched junction bases numbered 3, after V lost 3 bases and J lost 0 bases. Germline loops: CDR1 MNHEY, CDR2 SMNVEV (reference sequence). CDR3 size: 15 residues. CDR3 in DNA: TGTGCCAGCAGTTTGGCTAGCGGCAGCACAGATACGCAGTATTTT. It encodes CASSLASGSTDTQYF.

The rearrangement links TRBV5-1 to TRBJ2-2; 7 bases map to TRBD1. Trimming cost V 3 bases and J 3 bases; bases outside gene matches: 8. The germline V gene encodes CDR1 SGHRS and CDR2 YFSETQ. The CDR3 runs 16 residues. For the CDR3, the DNA is TGCGCCAGCAGCTGGAACACAGGGGCTGACACCGGGGAGCTGTTTTTT. Amino acid sequence: CASSWNTGADTGELFF.

The rearrangement links TRBV28 to TRBJ2-4; TRBD1 is a possible D gene (5 bases). CDR3 length equals 15 residues. V was trimmed by 4 bases and J by 2 bases, leaving 12 bases between them. CDR1 MDHEN and CDR2 SYDVKM come from the germline V gene. The DNA for the CDR3 is TGTGCCAGCAGTTCAAGGGGCCCTTCCAAAAACATTCAGTACTTC. Its translation is CASSSRGPSKNIQYF.

The genes are TRBV12-5 and TRBJ1-3, with D perhaps TRBD1 (5 bases). V was cut by 6 bases and J by 0 bases, with 9 bases left in between. CDR1 and CDR2 (germline): LGHNT, FRNRAP. The CDR3 covers 14 residues. CDR3 nucleotide sequence: TGTGCTAGTGGACCAGGGTCCTCTGGAAACACCATATATTTT. Its translation is CASGPGSSGNTIYF.

The J gene is TRBJ2-7, the V gene TRBV27; 9 bases agree with TRBD2. The CDR3 runs 12 residues. J lost 4 bases, V lost 6 bases, and 1 base had no gene match. CDR1 and CDR2 (germline): MNHEY, SMNVEV (reference sequence). DNA of the CDR3: TGTGCCAGCAGGACTAGCGGATACGAGCAGTACTTC. As protein: CASRTSGYEQYF.

This clone was observed a handful of times. The V call is TRBV27, the J call TRBJ1-1; D gene ambiguous. Trimming cost V 5 bases and J 4 bases, with 8 bases left between them. The CDR3 is 12 residues long. From germline, CDR1 is MNHEY and CDR2 SMNVEV (reference sequence). CDR3 loop: CASSAPGTEAFF. The CDR3 region has the DNA TGTGCCAGCAGTGCGCCGGGCACTGAAGCTTTCTTT.

CDR3 residues: CASSPMGGTEAFF. The DNA of the CDR3 is TGTGCCAGCAGCCCCATGGGGGGCACTGAAGCTTTCTTT. The gene calls are TRBV7-3 and TRBJ1-1; possibly TRBD1 for D (5 bases). V lost 5 bases, J lost 4 bases, and 11 bases lay in between. Per germline, CDR1 SGHTA and CDR2 FQGTGA. The CDR3 has 13 amino acids.

V usage is TRBV23-1 and J usage is TRBJ1-2; D not resolved. TRBV23-1 is designated an ORF whose function remains uncertain. CDR3 length: 14 residues. Trimming pared 3 bases from V and 4 bases from J, leaving 12 bases between. The CDR3 region is CASSHATWAYGYTF. CDR3 bases: TGCGCCAGCAGTCACGCCACCTGGGCCTATGGCTACACCTTC.

The chain couples TRBV6-2 or TRBV6-3 to TRBJ2-3; 10 bases align to TRBD2. The V gene's germline CDR1 is MNHEY and CDR2 SVGEGT. The CDR3 has 16 amino acids. With V trimmed by 2 bases and J by 6 bases, 8 bases remained unmatched. CDR3 coding DNA: TGTGCCAGCAGTTACGGAGCGGGAGGGCCGATGGATACGCAGTATTTT. Its protein product is CASSYGAGGPMDTQYF.

The chain's CDR3 is CASSLGHDSSYNEQFF. The DNA of the CDR3 is TGTGCCAGCAGCTTGGGACACGACAGCTCCTACAATGAGCAGTTCTTC. This chain uses TRBV5-6 with TRBJ2-1; D perhaps matches TRBD1 (5 bases). Germline lookup yields CDR1 SGHDT and CDR2 YYEEEE. V was clipped by 0 bases and J by 0 bases, with 10 bases between them. This CDR3 spans 16 amino acids.

The chain has TRBV10-3 and TRBJ2-7; tentative D call: TRBD2 (5 bases). Trimming cost V 3 bases and J 2 bases, with 11 bases left between them. Germline assignment: CDR1 ENHRY and CDR2 SYGVKD. There are 14 residues in the CDR3. The DNA of the CDR3 is TGTGCCATCAGTGAAACCGGGATACCCTACGAGCAGTACTTC. This encodes CAISETGIPYEQYF.

The chain joins TRBV6-2 or TRBV6-3 to TRBJ2-3; 7 bases are a match to TRBD2. Trimming removed 4 bases from V and 4 bases from J; junction bases left unmatched: 11. The CDR3 length is 16 residues. Germline V gene sequence: CDR1 MNHEY, CDR2 SVGEGT. The CDR3 region is CASSFLAVRGADTQYF. As DNA, the CDR3 is TGTGCCAGCAGTTTCCTAGCGGTCCGTGGGGCAGATACGCAGTATTTT.

V and J are TRBV6-2 or TRBV6-3 and TRBJ2-2; tentative D call: TRBD2 (5 bases). V dropped 5 bases and J dropped 4 bases, with 20 bases sitting between them. CDR3 length: 17 residues. The germline CDR1 and CDR2 sequences are MNHEY and SVGEGT. The DNA of the CDR3 is TGTGCCAGCAGTCCCGAACCCAACGGGGAAACCACCGGGGAGCTGTTTTTT. Protein sequence: CASSPEPNGETTGELFF.

The rearrangement joins TRBV3-1 (or the pseudogene TRBV3-2) to TRBJ2-7; D is unclear. CDR1 is LGHDT and CDR2 is YNNKEL in the germline V gene (reference sequence). There are 15 residues in the CDR3. V was clipped by 1 base and J by 0 bases, with 10 bases between them. DNA for the CDR3: TGTGCCAGCAGCCAAGGAAAACGGAGCTCCTACGAGCAGTACTTC. It is translated as CASSQGKRSSYEQYF.